Presented here are 9 T cell receptor beta chains from one specimen sequenced in a study of T cell repertoires in chronic hepatitis B. Sequencing was performed with immunoSEQ multiplex PCR; in TCRdb, only in-frame clones are kept and a portion is missing. The sample has some 16 clones. Sequencing was done on a sample of HBV polymerase (pol282) epitope-specific CD8+ T cells from PBMCs. The receptors derive from a human donor with chronic hepatitis B virus infection.

This chain connects TRBV7-1 to TRBJ2-6, with D possibly being TRBD1 (5 bases). TRBV7-1 is an ORF, with its function uncertain. The CDR3 runs to 18 residues. V was cut by 5 bases and J by 5 bases, with 22 bases left in between. The CDR3 nucleotides read TGTGCCAGCAGCAGCAGCGTACGAGGACAAAGTCGGGCCAACGTCCTGACTTTC. Protein sequence: CASSSSVRGQSRANVLTF.

J is TRBJ2-2 and V is TRBV5-6; 10 nucleotides agree with TRBD2. Germline CDR1 reads SGHDT; CDR2 reads YYEEEE. The CDR3 totals 14 residues. V shed 4 bases, J shed 7 bases, and the junction held 4 bases outside the gene matches. The CDR3 DNA reads TGTGCCAGCAGCCGACTAGCGGGCGGCGGGGAGCTGTTTTTT. Translated, it gives CASSRLAGGGELFF.

The rearrangement uses TRBV4-1 and TRBJ1-2; no clear D. In germline, CDR1 is MGHRA, CDR2 YSYEKL. V gave up 7 bases and J gave up 4 bases, with 13 bases separating them. CDR3 length equals 13 residues. The DNA of the CDR3 is TGCGCCAGCAAGAACCGAAAGACCTATGGCTACACCTTC. As protein: CASKNRKTYGYTF.

The V gene is TRBV5-6, the J gene TRBJ1-2; no definite D call. The CDR3 runs to 15 residues. The germline CDR1 and CDR2 sequences are SGHDT and YYEEEE. The V gene lost 0 bases and the J gene lost 4 bases, with 13 bases spanning the gap. The CDR3 region is CASSLGAVGSYGYTF. CDR3 nucleotide sequence: TGTGCCAGCAGCTTGGGCGCGGTCGGCAGCTATGGCTACACCTTC.

This chain connects TRBV10-1 to TRBJ1-2, with D uncertain. This CDR3 has 15 amino acids. Germline CDR1 is WNHNN and CDR2 is SYGVQD (reference sequence). The V and J ends lost 5 bases and 4 bases respectively, with 17 bases between them. The CDR3: CASSPNQRKTYGYTF. The CDR3 nucleotides are TGCGCCAGCAGTCCTAATCAAAGAAAGACCTATGGCTACACCTTC.

The chain carries TRBV1 and TRBJ2-6; the table's D call, TRBD1, was not checked against the DNA. TRBV1 is a pseudogene. The CDR3 is 16 amino acids. Written as DNA, the CDR3 is TGCACCAGCAGGCTTGCCGCACAAAGTCGGGCCAACGTCCTGACTTTC. Protein: CTSRLAAQSRANVLTF.

This clone is a singleton in its sample. The chain has TRBV9 and TRBJ2-7; D possibly uses TRBD1 or TRBD2 (5 bases each). The CDR3 covers 15 residues. From germline, CDR1 is SGDLS and CDR2 YYNGEE. Trimming stripped 3 bases from V and 3 bases from J, with 16 bases between. CDR3 DNA: TGTGCCAGCAGCGCCGGGGACGGTATCCTCTACGAGCAGTACTTC. This codes for CASSAGDGILYEQYF.

The chain joins TRBV5-6 to TRBJ2-2; the match to TRBD2 covers 10 bases. Losses at the gene ends were 4 bases for V and 7 bases for J; bases not matched to a gene: 10. The germline V gene encodes CDR1 SGHDT and CDR2 YYEEEE. The CDR3 is 16 residues long. CDR3 loop: CASSHLLLAGIGELFF. The CDR3 DNA sequence: TGTGCCAGCAGCCATCTCTTACTAGCGGGAATCGGGGAGCTGTTTTTT.

The CDR3 coding sequence is TGTGCCAGCAGTTACTTACAGGGGAACACAGATACGCAGTATTTT. This encodes CASSYLQGNTDTQYF. This sequence joins TRBV28 and TRBJ2-3; TRBD1 aligns across 7 bases. From germline, CDR1 is MDHEN and CDR2 SYDVKM. The CDR3 runs to 15 residues. The junction had 6 bases not matched to a gene; V was cut back by 4 bases and J by 2 bases.